The clone carrying this T cell receptor (beta chain) has only a few counts. Its antigen is unknown. TCR beta CDR3 region amplification was performed from RNA transcripts. The HTBI primer set was used in a first-round RT-PCR of the TCR CDR3. TCRdb reprocessed the multiplex PCR reads via MiXCR and lists one record per CDR3 protein. The sample gives about 360,000 distinct CDR3 sequences, under 15% of which show up once; 9.2% is in the top ten. Recently diagnosed hyperthyroidism of less than 2 months' duration affected patients aged 18 to 65. The V gene lost 6 bases and the J gene lost 5 bases, with 19 bases spanning the gap. The CDR3 spans 14 residues. CDR1 DFQATT and CDR2 SNEGSKA come from the germline V gene (reference sequence). The record originates from a study of T cells in Graves' hyperthyroidism and ophthalmopathy. Study information: Initial diagnosis, before any treatment, was when peripheral blood was collected. Broader study findings: The model anticipated ophthalmopathy a median 6.5 months pre-onset.

Sequenced input: blood. This sequence originates from a woman younger than 35 with Graves' hyperthyroidism. This sequence joins TRBV20-1 and TRBJ1-2; perhaps TRBD1 as D (5 bases). CDR3 sequence reads: CSAPTGTPEYGYTF. CDR3 bases: TGCAGTGCGCCGACCGGGACCCCTGAGTATGGCTACACCTTC.